These 9 T cell receptor beta chains came from one sample sequenced in a study of T cell responses to AZD1222 COVID-19 vaccine. TCRdb's copy holds only in-frame clones and misses some; the assay was immunoSEQ multiplex PCR. Among around 110,000 clones listed, roughly 85% were seen once. The sequences come from peripheral blood, collected on day 0 of MenACWY control vaccination. All receptors derive from an adult in good health.

The chain links TRBV2 to TRBJ1-1; D not certain. This CDR3 has 13 residues. V lost 7 bases and J 2 bases, leaving 11 bases between the germline ends. Looked up from germline, CDR1 is SNHLY and CDR2 is FYNNEI. CDR3 in amino acids: CASIGVGNTEAFF. DNA for the CDR3: TGTGCCAGCATCGGGGTAGGCAACACTGAAGCTTTCTTT.

The chain employs TRBV21-1 and TRBJ1-1; the table's D gene call, TRBD1, was not cross checked with the DNA. TRBV21-1 is described as a pseudogene. CDR3 length equals 17 residues. CDR3 sequence reads: CASSCGQGIGTPQTGFF. In DNA form, the CDR3 reads TGTGCCAGCAGCTGCGGACAGGGCATCGGAACACCTCAAACGGGTTTCTTT.

In this sample, this clone turned up once. J is TRBJ2-3 and V is TRBV5-6; possible D gene TRBD1, 6 bases. The CDR3 runs to 16 residues. V lost 4 bases and J 1 base, leaving 16 bases between the germline ends. Germline assignment: CDR1 SGHDT and CDR2 YYEEEE. As DNA, the CDR3 is TGTGCCAGCAGCGGTCACGGGACACCCCGCACAGATACGCAGTATTTT. It yields the protein CASSGHGTPRTDTQYF. The variable domain in full, completed from reference TRBV5-6 and TRBJ2-3, reads DAGVTQSPTHLIKTRGQQVTLRCSPKSGHDTVSWYQQALGQGPQFIFQYYEEEERQRGNFPDRFSGHQFPNYSSELNVNALLLGDSALYLCASSGHGTPRTDTQYFGPGTRLTVL.

This clone has only a few counts. The V and J genes are TRBV7-9 and TRBJ1-1; TRBD1 matches 9 bases. Trimming at V came to 7 bases and at J to 5 bases, leaving 11 bases not matched to a gene. Germline CDR1 SEHNR, CDR2 FQNEAQ (reference sequence). This CDR3 is 15 amino acids long. DNA of the CDR3: TGTGCCAGCAACTGGGCGGGACAGGGAGGGACTGAAGCTTTCTTT. This sequence encodes CASNWAGQGGTEAFF. Supplemented by reference TRBV7-9 and TRBJ1-1, the full variable domain reads DTGVSQNPRHKITKRGQNVTFRCDPISEHNRLYWYRQTLGQGPEFLTYFQNEAQLEKSRLLSDRFSAERPKGSFSTLEIQRTEQGDSAMYLCASNWAGQGGTEAFFGQGTRLTVV.

The chain combines TRBV2 with TRBJ1-4, with TRBD1 matching 9 bases. In germline, CDR1 is SNHLY, CDR2 FYNNEI. The CDR3 loop spans 14 amino acids. The trim removed 6 bases at V and 7 bases at J, leaving 6 bases unmatched. In DNA, the CDR3 is TGTGCCAGCAGAGGACAGGGGTTGGGTGAAAAACTGTTTTTT. Translated: CASRGQGLGEKLFF.

The rearrangement joins TRBV5-6 to TRBJ1-2; D possibly corresponds to TRBD1 (5 bases). V lost 6 bases and J lost 8, with 17 bases in between. CDR3 length: 13 residues. The germline V gene has CDR1 SGHDT and CDR2 YYEEEE. In DNA form, the CDR3 reads TGTGCCAGCACTGAGTTGGGGGTCCGAGGCTACACCTTC. Protein product: CASTELGVRGYTF.

The gene calls are TRBV10-3 and TRBJ2-7; 7 nucleotides line up with TRBD1. CDR3 length: 18 residues. V was pared by 6 bases and J by 0 bases, with 17 bases of the junction left unmatched. Germline V gene sequence: CDR1 ENHRY, CDR2 SYGVKD. CDR3: CAISLPHPETGSSYEQYF. The CDR3 DNA sequence: TGTGCCATCAGCCTCCCCCACCCGGAGACAGGGAGCTCCTACGAGCAGTACTTC.

The chain combines TRBV28 with TRBJ1-2, with D tentatively TRBD1 (5 bases). Trimming removed 7 bases at V and 8 bases at J, with 20 bases between. Per the germline V gene, CDR1 is MDHEN and CDR2 is SYDVKM. CDR3 length: 14 residues. The DNA for the CDR3 is TGTGCCAGCACCCCATGGGCCCAACCAGGGGGCTACACCTTC. Residues: CASTPWAQPGGYTF.

The V and J genes are TRBV5-1 and TRBJ1-1, with D unresolved. The CDR3 has 14 amino acids. Looked up from germline, CDR1 is SGHRS and CDR2 is YFSETQ. V dropped 4 bases and J dropped 1 base, with 11 bases sitting between them. The CDR3 sequence is CASSLWTENTEAFF. In nucleotides, the CDR3 is TGCGCCAGCAGCCTATGGACGGAGAACACTGAAGCTTTCTTT.